The 20 T cell receptor beta chains below come from one sample, sequenced in a study of graft-versus-host responses after intestinal transplantation. TCRdb's copy holds only in-frame clones and misses some; the assay was immunoSEQ multiplex PCR. The sample has around 100,000 clones; over 85% are singletons. Their cognate antigens are unknown. Sequencing used unstimulated CD8+ T cells sorted from spleen or lymph node cells, obtained before intestinal transplant. All receptors come from a human donor who received an intestinal transplant.

The table lists this clone with a count of one. The CDR3 is CASGPAYNEQFF. The DNA for the CDR3 is TGTGCCAGCGGGCCAGCCTACAATGAGCAGTTCTTC. The chain couples TRBV7-9 to TRBJ2-1, with D uncertain. This CDR3 is 12 amino acids long. CDR1 and CDR2 from the germline V gene are SEHNR and FQNEAQ (reference sequence). V was trimmed by 8 bases and J by 2 bases, leaving 7 bases between them. Using reference TRBV7-9 and TRBJ2-1 for the parts outside the CDR3, the full variable domain is DTGVSQNPRHKITKRGQNVTFRCDPISEHNRLYWYRQTLGQGPEFLTYFQNEAQLEKSRLLSDRFSAERPKGSFSTLEIQRTEQGDSAMYLCASGPAYNEQFFGPGTRLTVL.

The genes are TRBV7-7 and TRBJ2-5; a possible D gene is TRBD2 (5 bases). The CDR3 has 13 residues. V lost 5 bases and J lost 5, with 12 bases in between. Germline V CDR1 and CDR2: SSHAT, FNYEAQ (reference sequence). CDR3 coding DNA: TGTGCCAGCAGCGACGGACTTGAGGAGACCCAGTACTTC. It translates to CASSDGLEETQYF. Together with reference TRBV7-7 and TRBJ2-5, the CDR3 gives the full variable domain: GAGVSQSPRYKVTKRGQDVTLRCDPISSHATLYWYQQALGQGPEFLTYFNYEAQPDKSGLPSDRFSAERPEGSISTLTIQRTEQRDSAMYRCASSDGLEETQYFGPGTRLLVL.

The V and J genes are TRBV27 and TRBJ1-4; D is undetermined. Germline assignment: CDR1 MNHEY and CDR2 SMNVEV (reference sequence). V gave up 3 bases and J gave up 2 bases, with 7 bases separating them. The CDR3 extends over 14 amino acids. The CDR3 is CASSLTGTNEKLFF. The CDR3 DNA sequence: TGTGCCAGCAGTTTGACGGGCACTAATGAAAAACTGTTTTTT.

This chain joins TRBV6-1 and TRBJ2-2, with D possibly TRBD2 on 6 matching bases. Trimming took off 2 bases at V and 6 bases at J, with 10 bases between the two ends. Germline V gene lookup returns CDR1 MNHNS and CDR2 SASEGT. The CDR3 sequence is 14 residues long. This chain's CDR3 is CASSEFPGAGELFF. CDR3 bases: TGTGCCAGCAGTGAATTTCCGGGAGCCGGGGAGCTGTTTTTT.

This clone was observed once. V gene TRBV15 combines with J gene TRBJ1-5; possible D gene TRBD1, 5 bases. Looked up from germline, CDR1 is LNHNV and CDR2 is YYDKDF (reference sequence). The CDR3 contains 15 residues. With 0 bases removed from V and 6 bases from J, the gap between germline ends came to 12 bases. The CDR3 region has the DNA TGTGCCACCAGCAGAGATGGGGGAGGTGGTCAGCCCCAGCATTTT. This gives the protein CATSRDGGGGQPQHF.

The V and J genes are TRBV5-6 and TRBJ2-3; 9 bases are shared with TRBD1. V lost 4 bases to trimming and J lost 7 bases; unmatched junction nucleotides: 10. CDR1 is SGHDT and CDR2 is YYEEEE in the germline V gene. This CDR3 has 15 residues. The CDR3 protein is CASSGPGQGPNTQYF. Here the CDR3 DNA reads TGTGCCAGCAGCGGACCGGGACAGGGACCAAATACGCAGTATTTT.

The chain employs TRBV6-1 and TRBJ1-2, with D possibly being TRBD1 (5 bases). There are 14 residues in the CDR3. With 10 bases removed from V and 5 bases from J, the gap between germline ends came to 20 bases. Germline V gives CDR1 MNHNS, CDR2 SASEGT. The CDR3 region has the DNA TGTGCCACCGCGTTACAGGTCTCGGGATATGGCTACACCTTC. Translation gives CATALQVSGYGYTF.

The chain recombines TRBV5-4 with TRBJ1-6; D is perhaps TRBD1 (5 bases). CDR1 is SGHNT and CDR2 is YYREEE in the germline V gene (reference sequence). This CDR3 contains 14 residues. Trimming took off 0 bases at V and 7 bases at J, with 8 bases between the two ends. The CDR3 DNA sequence: TGTGCCAGCAGCTTGGGACAGTTAAATTCACCCCTCCACTTT. Encoded protein: CASSLGQLNSPLHF.

The rearrangement links TRBV28 to TRBJ1-1; D is unresolved. Per the germline V gene, CDR1 is MDHEN and CDR2 is SYDVKM. CDR3 length: 12 amino acids. V shed 6 bases and J shed 0 bases, with 5 bases lying between them. This CDR3 reads CASSLLNTEAFF. CDR3 DNA: TGTGCCAGCAGCCTACTGAACACTGAAGCTTTCTTT.

The chain is built from TRBV11-2 and TRBJ2-7; 9 bases line up with TRBD2. CDR1 and CDR2 from the germline V gene are SGHAT and FQNNGV. Trimming removed 5 bases from V and 1 base from J; junction bases left unmatched: 6. The CDR3 is made up of 15 amino acids. CDR3 DNA sequence: TGTGCCAGCAGCACCCCTAGCGGGGCGTCCTACGAGCAGTACTTC. Its protein is CASSTPSGASYEQYF.

The J gene is TRBJ2-1, the V gene TRBV14, with a weak D call TRBD2 (6 bases). V gave up 4 bases and J gave up 8 bases, with 6 bases separating them. Germline V gives CDR1 SGHDN, CDR2 FVKESK. The CDR3 totals 11 residues. This CDR3 reads CASSRDYEQFF. CDR3 bases: TGTGCCAGCAGCCGGGACTATGAGCAGTTCTTC. Supplemented by reference TRBV14 and TRBJ2-1, the full variable domain reads EAGVTQFPSHSVIEKGQTVTLRCDPISGHDNLYWYRRVMGKEIKFLLHFVKESKQDESGMPNNRFLAERTGGTYSTLKVQPAELEDSGVYFCASSRDYEQFFGPGTRLTVL.

The chain joins TRBV6-5 to TRBJ1-5; D is uncertain. The CDR3 has 13 residues. CDR1 MNHEY and CDR2 SVGAGI come from the germline V gene. V was shortened by 10 bases and J by 3 bases, with 13 bases between the two germline ends. For the CDR3, the DNA is TGTGCCACCAACGCGGCGGTCAATCAGCCCCAGCATTTT. It translates to CATNAAVNQPQHF.

The chain is built from TRBV5-1 and TRBJ2-1, with D possibly matching TRBD2 (5 bases). The CDR3 spans 14 residues. The V gene lost 7 bases and the J gene lost 8 bases, with 19 bases spanning the gap. The germline gives CDR1 SGHRS, CDR2 YFSETQ. The CDR3 DNA reads TGCGCCAGCGCGACGGGCGGGTCCCAAGATGAGCAGTTCTTC. This sequence encodes CASATGGSQDEQFF.

CDR3 sequence reads: CASRKLAGALQETQYF. The CDR3 DNA sequence: TGTGCCAGTAGAAAACTAGCGGGGGCCCTCCAAGAGACCCAGTACTTC. The V gene is TRBV19, the J gene TRBJ2-5; TRBD2 matches 11 bases. CDR3 size: 16 residues. The V gene end was trimmed by 6 bases and the J gene end by 1 base; junction bases not matched to a gene: 7. Looked up from germline, CDR1 is LNHDA and CDR2 is SQIVND (reference sequence).

As to this clone: One end of the junction varies from germline; a read error may be responsible. This specimen includes other DNA sequences encoding the same CDR3. The V and J genes are TRBV11-2 and TRBJ2-1; D ambiguous. CDR1 is SGHAT, CDR2 FQNNGV, per germline. This CDR3 is built from 12 residues. The CDR3 spells CASSLGYNEQFF. The CDR3 nucleotides read TGCGCCAGCAGCTTAGGGTACAATGAGCAGTTCTTC.

This CDR3 is CASSEGGSGELFF. In nucleotides, the CDR3 is TGTGCCAGCAGCGAGGGCGGGAGCGGGGAGCTGTTTTTT. The chain combines TRBV9 with TRBJ2-2; 7 positions agree with TRBD2. The CDR3 spans 13 residues. Germline V gene sequence: CDR1 SGDLS, CDR2 YYNGEE. Trimming at V came to 3 bases and at J to 7 bases, leaving 3 bases not matched to a gene.

Points on this clone: The junction departs from the called germline gene at one end, perhaps through a read error. V usage is TRBV19 and J usage is TRBJ2-5; 15 bases line up with TRBD2. Germline values: CDR1 LNHDA, CDR2 SQIVND (reference sequence). The CDR3 is made up of 14 amino acids. The CDR3 protein is CASSIPGLAGGIDF. The CDR3 DNA is TGTGCCAGTAGTATACCGGGACTAGCGGGGGGAATCGACTTC.

This chain links TRBV5-6 with TRBJ2-7; D remains ambiguous. The CDR3 runs 12 residues. V shed 0 bases and J shed 0 bases, with 1 base lying between them. The germline CDR1 and CDR2 sequences are SGHDT and YYEEEE. CDR3 in DNA: TGTGCCAGCAGCTTGGCCTCCTACGAGCAGTACTTC. The encoded protein is CASSLASYEQYF.

The genes are TRBV11-2 and TRBJ2-3, with D unclear. Germline CDR1 is SGHAT and CDR2 is FQNNGV. V was shortened by 0 bases and J by 6 bases, with 16 bases between the two germline ends. The CDR3 extends over 16 amino acids. DNA of the CDR3: TGTGCCAGCAGCTTAGATCAGGTCCCAGTGGGGGATACGCAGTATTTT. Amino acids: CASSLDQVPVGDTQYF. Variable domain in full (rest from reference TRBV11-2 and TRBJ2-3): EAGVAQSPRYKIIEKRQSVAFWCNPISGHATLYWYQQILGQGPKLLIQFQNNGVVDDSQLPKDRFSAERLKGVDSTLKIQPAKLEDSAVYLCASSLDQVPVGDTQYFGPGTRLTVL.

The genes are TRBV4-1 and TRBJ1-2; no clear D. Between the trimmed V and J ends, which lost 4 bases and 0 bases, there was a span of 12 bases. The CDR3 consists of 15 residues. Germline CDR1 and CDR2: MGHRA and YSYEKL. Written as DNA, the CDR3 is TGCGCCAGCAGCCCCCGAACACCGGCTAACTATGGCTACACCTTC. Amino acid sequence: CASSPRTPANYGYTF.